These 8 T cell receptor beta chains share one sample of origin, sequenced in a study of blood T cells in healthy people across ages. Sample-barcoded 5' priming and a J-beta primer mix drove a second PCR of roughly 7 to 11 cycles. MiXCR, run by TCRdb on the 5' RACE reads, gives a single entry per CDR3 protein. The sample has roughly 680,000 distinct CDR3 sequences, under 25% seen once. The specimen was blood. The receptors here all came from a man between 65 and 79 years old in good health.

This clonotype was seen a handful of times. The junction does not match germline at one end; this may be a read error. The J gene is TRBJ1-1, the V gene TRBV12-3 or TRBV12-4, with D unresolved. This CDR3 has 13 residues. In DNA, the CDR3 is TGTGCCAGCAAACCCATTCGTGGCACTGAAGCTTCCTTT. It yields the protein CASKPIRGTEASF.

Here the CDR3 reads CASSGRQTIYNEQFF. The CDR3 DNA reads TGTGCCAGCAGCGGGAGGCAGACGATCTACAATGAGCAGTTCTTC. The chain has TRBV2 and TRBJ2-5; 7 nucleotides agree with TRBD2. The J call could be wrong; TRBJ2-1 is a better fit for the DNA end. From germline, CDR1 is SNHLY and CDR2 FYNNEI. This CDR3 comprises 15 residues.

J is TRBJ2-1 and V is TRBV4-1; TRBD2 matches 13 bases. CDR3 length: 17 residues. The germline V gene has CDR1 MGHRA and CDR2 YSYEKL. Unmatched junction bases numbered 8, after V lost 0 bases and J lost 9 bases. The DNA of the CDR3 is TGCGCCAGCAGCCAAGATTGGGGGACTAGCGGGACCTCTGAGCAGTTCTTC. It is translated as CASSQDWGTSGTSEQFF.

This clonotype was observed a few times. The CDR3 nucleotides are TGTGCCAGCAGTTTTGGCACGACAGGGAAAGGTTCACCCCTCCACTTT. The encoded protein is CASSFGTTGKGSPLHF. The rearrangement links TRBV27 to TRBJ1-6; 7 bases align to TRBD1. The V gene end was trimmed by 3 bases and the J gene end by 9 bases; junction bases not matched to a gene: 11. Germline values: CDR1 MNHEY, CDR2 SMNVEV (reference sequence). The CDR3 extends over 16 amino acids.

This clonotype came up a few times. This rearrangement joins TRBV27 to TRBJ2-3, with D unclear. Germline CDR1 is MNHEY and CDR2 is SMNVEV (reference sequence). This CDR3 is built from 17 residues. The V and J ends lost 2 bases and 3 bases respectively, with 18 bases between them. CDR3 in DNA: TGTGCCAGCAGTTTAAAAGGCTATCTAGTTGAGACAGATACGCAGTATTTT. As protein: CASSLKGYLVETDTQYF.

The gene calls are TRBV27 and TRBJ2-2, with 12 bases aligning to TRBD1. There are 17 residues in the CDR3. Germline CDR1 and CDR2: MNHEY and SMNVEV (reference sequence). Trimming at V came to 5 bases and at J to 0 bases, leaving 4 bases not matched to a gene. CDR3 protein: CASSPGTGGANTGELFF. The CDR3 DNA reads TGTGCCAGCAGTCCCGGGACAGGGGGCGCGAACACCGGGGAGCTGTTTTTT.

V and J are TRBV29-1 and TRBJ1-1; D not resolved. Germline lookup yields CDR1 SQVTM and CDR2 ANQGSEA. The germline V and J ends were trimmed by 8 bases and 1 base, with 11 bases remaining between them. The CDR3 spans 12 residues. The CDR3 reads CSSSQTNTEAFF. The DNA for the CDR3 is TGCAGCTCCTCCCAGACGAACACTGAAGCTTTCTTT.

This clonotype was seen a few times. The J gene is TRBJ2-7, the V gene TRBV19; TRBD1 aligns across 7 bases. Germline V gene lookup returns CDR1 LNHDA and CDR2 SQIVND (reference sequence). Trimming cost V 4 bases and J 6 bases; bases outside gene matches: 9. The CDR3 runs to 14 residues. Here the CDR3 DNA reads TGTGCCAGTAGTACTCGACAGGGTTTCTTCGAGCAGTACTTC. It codes for CASSTRQGFFEQYF.